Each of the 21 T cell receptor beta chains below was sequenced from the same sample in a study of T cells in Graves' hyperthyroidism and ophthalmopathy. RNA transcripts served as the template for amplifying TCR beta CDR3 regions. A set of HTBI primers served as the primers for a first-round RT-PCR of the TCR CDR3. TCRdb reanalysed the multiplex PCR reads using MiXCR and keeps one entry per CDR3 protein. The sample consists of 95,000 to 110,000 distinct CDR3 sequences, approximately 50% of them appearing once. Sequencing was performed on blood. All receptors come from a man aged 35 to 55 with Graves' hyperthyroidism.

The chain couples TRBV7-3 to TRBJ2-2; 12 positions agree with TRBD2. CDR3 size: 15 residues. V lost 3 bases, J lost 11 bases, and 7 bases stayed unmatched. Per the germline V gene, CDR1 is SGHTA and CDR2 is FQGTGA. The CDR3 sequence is CASSFLAGGVGELFF. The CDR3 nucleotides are TGTGCCAGCAGCTTCCTAGCGGGGGGGGTCGGTGAGCTGTTTTTT.

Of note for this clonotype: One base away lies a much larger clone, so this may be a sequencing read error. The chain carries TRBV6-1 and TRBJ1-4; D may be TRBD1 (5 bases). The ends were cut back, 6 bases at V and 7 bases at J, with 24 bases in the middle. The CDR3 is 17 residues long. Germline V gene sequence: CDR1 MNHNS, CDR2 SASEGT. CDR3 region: CASSPNPVRGSSEKLFF. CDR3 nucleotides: TGTGCCAGCAGCCCTAACCCGGTGAGGGGAAGTAGTGAAAAACTGTTTTTT.

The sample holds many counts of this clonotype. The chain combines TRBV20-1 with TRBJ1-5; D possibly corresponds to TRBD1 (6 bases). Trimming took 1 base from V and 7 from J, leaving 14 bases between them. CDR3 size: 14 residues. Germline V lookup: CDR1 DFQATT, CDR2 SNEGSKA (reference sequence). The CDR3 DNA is TGCAGTGCTAGAGCCCGACAGGCTCCCCAGCCCCAGCATTTT. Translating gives CSARARQAPQPQHF.

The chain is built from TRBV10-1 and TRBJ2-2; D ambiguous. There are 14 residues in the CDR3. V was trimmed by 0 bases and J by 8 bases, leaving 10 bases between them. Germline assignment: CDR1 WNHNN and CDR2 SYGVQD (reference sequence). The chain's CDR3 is CASSESITYGELFF. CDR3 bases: TGCGCCAGCAGTGAGTCGATTACTTATGGGGAGCTGTTTTTT.

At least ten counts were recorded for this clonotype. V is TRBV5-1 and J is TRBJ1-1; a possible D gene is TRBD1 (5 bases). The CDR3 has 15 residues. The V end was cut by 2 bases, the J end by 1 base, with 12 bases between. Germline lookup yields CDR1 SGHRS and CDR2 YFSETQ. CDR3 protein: CASSFVPGGNTEAFF. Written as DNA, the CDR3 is TGCGCCAGCAGCTTCGTCCCTGGGGGGAACACTGAAGCTTTCTTT.

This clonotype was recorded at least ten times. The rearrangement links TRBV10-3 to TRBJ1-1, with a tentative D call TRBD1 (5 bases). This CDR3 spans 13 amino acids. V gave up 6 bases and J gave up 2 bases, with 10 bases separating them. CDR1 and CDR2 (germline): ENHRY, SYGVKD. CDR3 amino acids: CAIRRDGNTEAFF. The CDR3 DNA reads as TGTGCCATCAGGCGGGACGGAAACACTGAAGCTTTCTTT.

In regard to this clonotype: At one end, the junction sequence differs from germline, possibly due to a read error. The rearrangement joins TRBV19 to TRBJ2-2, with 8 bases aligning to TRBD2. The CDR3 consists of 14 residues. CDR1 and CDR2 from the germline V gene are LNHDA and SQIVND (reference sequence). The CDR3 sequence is CATSYRAGAGELFF. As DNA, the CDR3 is TGTGCCACTAGTTATCGAGCGGGAGCCGGGGAGCTGTTTTTT. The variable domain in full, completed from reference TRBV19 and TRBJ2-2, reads DGGITQSPKYLFRKEGQNVTLSCEQNLNHDAMYWYRQDPGQGLRLIYYSQIVNDFQKGDIAEGYSVSREKKESFPLTVTSAQKNPTAFYLCATSYRAGAGELFFGEGSRLTVL.

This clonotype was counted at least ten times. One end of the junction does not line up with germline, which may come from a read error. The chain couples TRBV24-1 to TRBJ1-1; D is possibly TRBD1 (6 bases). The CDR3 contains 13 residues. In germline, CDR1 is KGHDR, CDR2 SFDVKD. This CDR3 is CATRGSGDTEALF. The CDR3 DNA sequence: TGTGCCACCAGGGGCTCTGGGGACACTGAAGCTCTCTTT.

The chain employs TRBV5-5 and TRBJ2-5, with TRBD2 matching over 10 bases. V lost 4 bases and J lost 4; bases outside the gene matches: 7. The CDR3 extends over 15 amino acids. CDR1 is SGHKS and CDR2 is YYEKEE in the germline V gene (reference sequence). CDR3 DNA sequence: TGTGCCAGCAGCACGCTAGCGGGGGAGGTAGAGACCCAGTACTTC. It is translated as CASSTLAGEVETQYF. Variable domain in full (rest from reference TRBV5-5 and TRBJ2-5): DAGVTQSPTHLIKTRGQQVTLRCSPISGHKSVSWYQQVLGQGPQFIFQYYEKEERGRGNFPDRFSARQFPNYSSELNVNALLLGDSALYLCASSTLAGEVETQYFGPGTRLLVL.

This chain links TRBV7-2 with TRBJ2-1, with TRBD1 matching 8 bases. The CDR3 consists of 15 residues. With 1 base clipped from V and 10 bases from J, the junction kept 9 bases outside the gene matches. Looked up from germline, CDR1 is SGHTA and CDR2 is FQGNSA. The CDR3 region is CASSLVGTGGREQFF. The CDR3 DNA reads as TGTGCCAGCAGCTTAGTGGGGACAGGTGGCCGGGAGCAGTTCTTC.

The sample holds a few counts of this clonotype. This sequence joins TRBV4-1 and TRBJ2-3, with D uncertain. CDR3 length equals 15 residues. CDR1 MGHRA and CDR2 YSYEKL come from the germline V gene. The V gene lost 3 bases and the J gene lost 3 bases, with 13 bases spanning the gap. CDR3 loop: CASSQGGRGTDTQYF. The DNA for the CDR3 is TGCGCCAGCAGCCAGGGCGGCCGTGGAACAGATACGCAGTATTTT.

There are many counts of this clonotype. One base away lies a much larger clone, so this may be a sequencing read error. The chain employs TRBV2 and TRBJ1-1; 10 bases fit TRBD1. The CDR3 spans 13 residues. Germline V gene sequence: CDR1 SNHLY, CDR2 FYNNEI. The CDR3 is CASRGQGYTEALF. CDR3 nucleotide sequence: TGTGCCAGCAGGGGACAGGGGTACACTGAAGCTCTCTTT. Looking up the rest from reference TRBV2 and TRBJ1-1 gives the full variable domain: EPEVTQTPSHQVTQMGQEVILRCVPISNHLYFYWYRQILGQKVEFLVSFYNNEISEKSEIFDDQFSVERPDGSNFTLKIRSTKLEDSAMYFCASRGQGYTEALFGQGTRLTVV.

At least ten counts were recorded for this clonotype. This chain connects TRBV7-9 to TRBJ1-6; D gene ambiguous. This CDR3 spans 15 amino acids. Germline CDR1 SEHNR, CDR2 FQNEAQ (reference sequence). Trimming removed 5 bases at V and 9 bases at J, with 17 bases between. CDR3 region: CASSPSSQAVSPLHF. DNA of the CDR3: TGTGCCAGCAGCCCATCCTCCCAAGCGGTTTCACCCCTCCACTTT. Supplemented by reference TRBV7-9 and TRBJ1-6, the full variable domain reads DTGVSQNPRHKITKRGQNVTFRCDPISEHNRLYWYRQTLGQGPEFLTYFQNEAQLEKSRLLSDRFSAERPKGSFSTLEIQRTEQGDSAMYLCASSPSSQAVSPLHFGNGTRLTVT.

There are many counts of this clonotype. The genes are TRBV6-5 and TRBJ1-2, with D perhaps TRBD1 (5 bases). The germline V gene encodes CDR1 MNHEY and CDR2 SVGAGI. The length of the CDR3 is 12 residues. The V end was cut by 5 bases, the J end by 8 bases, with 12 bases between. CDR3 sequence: CASSPGFLGYTF. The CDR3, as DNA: TGTGCCAGCAGTCCAGGGTTTTTGGGCTACACCTTC.

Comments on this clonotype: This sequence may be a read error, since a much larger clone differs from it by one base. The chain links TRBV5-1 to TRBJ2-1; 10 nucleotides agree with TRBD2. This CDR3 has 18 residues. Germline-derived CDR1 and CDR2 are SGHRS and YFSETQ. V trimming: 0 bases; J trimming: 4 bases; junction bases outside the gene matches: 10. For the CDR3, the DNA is TGCGCCAGCAGCTTGGCCGGAGCGGGAGGGCCCTCTTACAATGAGCAGTTCTTC. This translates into CASSLAGAGGPSYNEQFF.

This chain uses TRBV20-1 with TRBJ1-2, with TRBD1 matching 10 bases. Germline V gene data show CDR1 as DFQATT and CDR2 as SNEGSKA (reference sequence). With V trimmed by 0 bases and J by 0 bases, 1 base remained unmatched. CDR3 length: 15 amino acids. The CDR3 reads CSARDGTGANYGYTF. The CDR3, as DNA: TGCAGTGCTAGAGATGGGACAGGGGCTAACTATGGCTACACCTTC.

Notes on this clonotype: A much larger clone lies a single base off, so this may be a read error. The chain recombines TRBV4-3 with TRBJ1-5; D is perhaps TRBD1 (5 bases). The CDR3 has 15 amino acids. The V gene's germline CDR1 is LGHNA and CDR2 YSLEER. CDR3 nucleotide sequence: TGCACCAGCAGCCAAGATTGGGGGGGGAGTCAGCCCCAGCATTTT. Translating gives CTSSQDWGGSQPQHF.

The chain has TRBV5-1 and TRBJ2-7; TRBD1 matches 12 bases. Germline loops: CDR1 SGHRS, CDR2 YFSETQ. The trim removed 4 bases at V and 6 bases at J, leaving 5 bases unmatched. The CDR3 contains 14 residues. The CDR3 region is CASSKGTGGTEQYF. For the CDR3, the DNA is TGCGCCAGCAGCAAAGGGACAGGGGGCACCGAGCAGTACTTC.

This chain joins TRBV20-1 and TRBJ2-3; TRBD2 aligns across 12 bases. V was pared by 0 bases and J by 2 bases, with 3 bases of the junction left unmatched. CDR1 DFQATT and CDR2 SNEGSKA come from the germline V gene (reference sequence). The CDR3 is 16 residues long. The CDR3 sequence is CSARDRTSGVTDTQYF. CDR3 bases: TGCAGTGCTAGAGACAGGACTAGCGGGGTCACAGATACGCAGTATTTT.

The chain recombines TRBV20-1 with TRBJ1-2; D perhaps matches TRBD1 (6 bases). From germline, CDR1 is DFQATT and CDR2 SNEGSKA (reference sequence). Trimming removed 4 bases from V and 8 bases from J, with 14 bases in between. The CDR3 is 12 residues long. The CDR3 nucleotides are TGCAGTGCTAACGAACAGGGAGACGGCTACACCTTC. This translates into CSANEQGDGYTF.

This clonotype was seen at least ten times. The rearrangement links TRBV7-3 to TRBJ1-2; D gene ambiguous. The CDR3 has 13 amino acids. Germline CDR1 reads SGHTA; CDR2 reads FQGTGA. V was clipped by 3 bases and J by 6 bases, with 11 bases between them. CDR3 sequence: CASSLSVSDGYTF. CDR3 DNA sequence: TGTGCCAGCAGCTTGTCAGTTTCGGATGGCTACACCTTC. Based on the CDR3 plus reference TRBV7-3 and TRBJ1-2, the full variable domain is GAGVSQTPSNKVTEKGKYVELRCDPISGHTALYWYRQSLGQGPEFLIYFQGTGAADDSGLPNDRFFAVRPEGSVSTLKIQRTERGDSAVYLCASSLSVSDGYTFGSGTRLTVV.